Shown below are 8 T cell receptor beta chains from a single sample sequenced in a study of T cell repertoires in cytomegalovirus infection. TCRdb used MiXCR to reprocess the reads, holding one entry per CDR3 protein. The sample yields about 210,000 distinct CDR3 sequences, roughly 6.5% seen once. The sequenced sample was PBMCs. The receptors were gathered from a human donor in good health (CMV status not recorded). Some clones in this sample may be carry-over from other donors' samples.

This clonotype was picked up many times. The rearrangement links TRBV27 to TRBJ1-1; D is unresolved. Germline loops: CDR1 MNHEY, CDR2 SMNVEV (reference sequence). CDR3 size: 15 residues. With 0 bases removed from V and 2 bases from J, the gap between germline ends came to 10 bases. The CDR3 region has the DNA TGTGCCAGCAGTTTATCGGCCATCCTTAACACTGAAGCTTTCTTT. It translates to CASSLSAILNTEAFF.

The sample holds many counts of this clonotype. The V gene is TRBV3-1, the J gene TRBJ2-7; the match to TRBD2 covers 8 bases. CDR3 length equals 16 residues. V gave up 3 bases and J gave up 2 bases; unmatched junction bases: 9. The germline V gene has CDR1 LGHDT and CDR2 YNNKEL (reference sequence). The CDR3 sequence is CASSQGLAGLPYEQYF. The CDR3 DNA follows: TGTGCCAGCAGCCAGGGTCTAGCGGGCCTACCCTACGAGCAGTACTTC.

This clonotype has ten or more counts. The gene calls are TRBV5-1 and TRBJ2-2; a weak D match, TRBD2 (5 bases). Germline CDR1 is SGHRS and CDR2 is YFSETQ. The V end lost 4 bases, the J end lost 7 bases, and 14 bases lay between the germline ends. The length of the CDR3 is 14 residues. The CDR3 coding sequence is TGCGCCAGCAGCCCACTAGAACGAGGCGGGGAGCTGTTTTTT. This translates into CASSPLERGGELFF.

This clonotype was seen a handful of times. This sequence joins TRBV27 and TRBJ2-7; D unresolved. The CDR3 runs to 15 residues. Germline V CDR1 and CDR2: MNHEY, SMNVEV (reference sequence). V was cut by 0 bases and J by 0 bases, with 9 bases left in between. CDR3 bases: TGTGCCAGCAGTTTATCGTGGACGGTCTCCTACGAGCAGTACTTC. Translation gives CASSLSWTVSYEQYF.

This clonotype was seen at least ten times. The V and J genes are TRBV18 and TRBJ1-1, with D maybe TRBD1 (6 bases). CDR1 is KGHSH and CDR2 is LQKENI in the germline V gene. This CDR3 comprises 17 residues. V was clipped by 6 bases and J by 1 base, with 21 bases between them. Here the CDR3 DNA reads TGTGCCAGCTCTCCGCTCCCGGGACACCAAACGAACACTGAAGCTTTCTTT. Residues: CASSPLPGHQTNTEAFF.

Regarding this clonotype: Just one base apart from a much larger clone, this may be a read error. The V and J genes are TRBV9 and TRBJ2-1, with a tentative D call TRBD2 (6 bases). Germline CDR1 is SGDLS and CDR2 is YYNGEE. CDR3 size: 12 residues. The CDR3 reads CASSVGEELKVF. The CDR3 DNA sequence: TGTGCCAGCAGCGTAGGGGAGGAGCTTAAGGTCTTC.

This clonotype was recorded many times. The rearrangement joins TRBV6-2 or TRBV6-3 to TRBJ2-1; D is unclear. This CDR3 is built from 14 residues. In germline, CDR1 is MNHEY, CDR2 SVGEGT. V was trimmed by 7 bases and J by 0 bases, leaving 10 bases between them. The CDR3: CASKDGFSYNEQFF. The CDR3 coding sequence is TGTGCCAGCAAGGACGGGTTCTCCTACAATGAGCAGTTCTTC.

The chain joins TRBV20-1 to TRBJ1-1; TRBD1 matches 7 bases. From germline, CDR1 is DFQATT and CDR2 SNEGSKA (reference sequence). The CDR3 has 14 residues. Trimming took 4 bases from V and 0 from J; bases not matched to a gene: 5. DNA of the CDR3: TGCAGTGCTACCTCCGGGACAGTGAACACTGAAGCTTTCTTT. Protein product: CSATSGTVNTEAFF.